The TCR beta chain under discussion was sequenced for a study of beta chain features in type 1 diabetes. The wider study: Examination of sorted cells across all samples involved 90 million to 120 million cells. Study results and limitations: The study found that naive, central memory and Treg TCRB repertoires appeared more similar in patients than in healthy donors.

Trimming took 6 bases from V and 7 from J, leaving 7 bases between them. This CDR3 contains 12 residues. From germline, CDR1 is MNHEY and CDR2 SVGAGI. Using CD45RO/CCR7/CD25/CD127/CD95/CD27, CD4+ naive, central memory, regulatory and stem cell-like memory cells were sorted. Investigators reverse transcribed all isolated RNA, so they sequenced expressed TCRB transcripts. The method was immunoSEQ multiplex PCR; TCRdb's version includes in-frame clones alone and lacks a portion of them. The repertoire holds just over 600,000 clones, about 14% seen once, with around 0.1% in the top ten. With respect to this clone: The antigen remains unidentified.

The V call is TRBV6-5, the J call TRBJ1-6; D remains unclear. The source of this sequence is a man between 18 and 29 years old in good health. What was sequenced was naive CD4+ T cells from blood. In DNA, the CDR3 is TGTGCCAGCAGCTCCCCCAATTCACCCCTCCACTTT. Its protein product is CASSSPNSPLHF.